This TCR beta chain was captured in a study of radiation and T cells in renal cell carcinoma. Time point indicated: blood 2 weeks post-SBRT. Treatment: 15 Gy SBRT to primary tumor, nephrectomy 4 weeks later. Serial blood draws occurred at baseline and 2 and 4 weeks post-SBRT. This CDR3 comprises 16 residues. Looked up from germline, CDR1 is SQVTM and CDR2 is ANQGSEA. V lost 6 bases to trimming and J lost 2 bases, with 23 bases between them. The table came from immunoSEQ multiplex PCR; TCRdb's copy has only in-frame clones and leaves some out. The table has around 26,000 clones, roughly 80% seen once. The material sequenced was blood, taken from a patient whose treatment included radiotherapy and nephrectomy. The chain combines TRBV29-1 with TRBJ2-7; D is possibly TRBD2 (6 bases). The receptor's source is a man aged 55-75 years with renal cell carcinoma. This chain's CDR3 is CSVARRTNAYPYEQYF. The CDR3 region has the DNA TGCAGCGTAGCGCGACGGACTAACGCTTACCCCTACGAGCAGTACTTC.